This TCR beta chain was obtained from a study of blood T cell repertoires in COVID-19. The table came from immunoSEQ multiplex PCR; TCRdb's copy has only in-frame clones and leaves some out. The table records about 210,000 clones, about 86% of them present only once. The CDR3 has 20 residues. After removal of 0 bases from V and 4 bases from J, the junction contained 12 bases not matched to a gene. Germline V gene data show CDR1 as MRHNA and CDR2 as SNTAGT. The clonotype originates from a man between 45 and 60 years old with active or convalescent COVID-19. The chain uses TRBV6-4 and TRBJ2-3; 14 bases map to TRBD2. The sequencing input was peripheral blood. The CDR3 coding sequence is TGTGCCAGCAGTGACTCCCCTGGGGGGACTAGCGGGAGTATCCCAGATACGCAGTATTTT. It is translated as CASSDSPGGTSGSIPDTQYF.